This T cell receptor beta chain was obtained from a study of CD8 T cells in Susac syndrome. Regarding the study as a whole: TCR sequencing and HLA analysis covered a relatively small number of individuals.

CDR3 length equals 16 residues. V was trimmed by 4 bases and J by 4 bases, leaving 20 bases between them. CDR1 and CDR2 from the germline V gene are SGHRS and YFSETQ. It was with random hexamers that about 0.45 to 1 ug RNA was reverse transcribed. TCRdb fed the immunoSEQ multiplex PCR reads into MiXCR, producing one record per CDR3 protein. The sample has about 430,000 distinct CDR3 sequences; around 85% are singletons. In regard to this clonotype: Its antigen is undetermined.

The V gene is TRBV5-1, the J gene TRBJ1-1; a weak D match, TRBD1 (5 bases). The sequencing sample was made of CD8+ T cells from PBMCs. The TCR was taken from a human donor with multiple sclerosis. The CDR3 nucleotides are TGCGCCAGCAGCCTGGCCGGCCCAGGGTTGGGCACTGAAGCTTTCTTT. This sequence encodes CASSLAGPGLGTEAFF.